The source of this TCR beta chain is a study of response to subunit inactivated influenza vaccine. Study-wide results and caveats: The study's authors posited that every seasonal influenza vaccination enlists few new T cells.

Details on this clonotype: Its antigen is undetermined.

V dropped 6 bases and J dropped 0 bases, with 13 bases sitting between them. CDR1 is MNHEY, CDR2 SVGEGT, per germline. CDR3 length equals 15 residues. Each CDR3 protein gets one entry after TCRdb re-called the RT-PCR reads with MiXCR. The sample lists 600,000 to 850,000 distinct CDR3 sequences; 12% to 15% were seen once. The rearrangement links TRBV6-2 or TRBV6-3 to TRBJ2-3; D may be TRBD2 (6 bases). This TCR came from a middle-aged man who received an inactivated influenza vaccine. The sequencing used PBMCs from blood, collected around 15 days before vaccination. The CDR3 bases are TGTGCCAGCAGCTATAGCGGCATTAGCACAGATACGCAGTATTTT. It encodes CASSYSGISTDTQYF.